Listed below are T cell receptor beta chains from one sample, sequenced in a study of memory CD4+ T cells and cytomegalovirus serostatus. Libraries were prepared by immunoSEQ multiplex PCR; TCRdb keeps only in-frame clonotypes and omits some of them. The data contain some 54,000 clones, about four fifths of them singletons. Sequenced material: memory CD4+ T cells from blood. Receptors originate from an adult in good health and CMV-seropositive. The CDR3 runs from the conserved cysteine through the conserved F or W. Each record gives: J gene, D gene, V gene, clone size, CDR3 protein, CDR3 DNA. D genes are given only for firm matches. Expanded clones are given a class, and other clones once, few, many or no size at all.

TRBJ2-7 | NA | TRBV9 | once | CASNRQGAGQQYF | TGTGCCAGCAATCGGCAGGGAGCAGGCCAGCAGTACTTC
TRBJ1-2 | NA | TRBV5-6 | NA | CASSLQGSGYGYTF | TGTGCCAGCAGTCTACAGGGTAGTGGCTATGGCTACACCTTC
TRBJ1-3 | TRBD1 | TRBV15 | NA | CATSRDLTRGRLGNTIYF | TGTGCCACCAGCAGAGACTTGACCAGGGGGCGCTTGGGAAACACCATATATTTT
TRBJ2-2 | TRBD1 | TRBV7-2 | NA | CASSLRQGQTGELFF | TGTGCCAGCAGCTTAAGACAGGGTCAGACCGGGGAGCTGTTTTTT
TRBJ1-1 | NA | TRBV7-2 | NA | CASSSEAFF | TGTGCCAGCAGCTCTGAAGCTTTCTTT
TRBJ2-3 | NA | TRBV6-1 | NA | CATMPGHASTDTQYF | TGTGCCACCATGCCGGGACACGCTAGCACAGATACGCAGTATTTT
TRBJ2-3 | TRBD2 | TRBV11-2 | once | CASSLAAGGAGDTQYF | TGTGCCAGCAGCTTAGCCGCCGGGGGGGCCGGAGATACGCAGTATTTT
TRBJ1-6 | NA | TRBV6-1 | NA | CASSQRDKANSPLHF | TGTGCCAGCAGCCAAAGGGACAAGGCTAATTCACCCCTCCACTTT
TRBJ2-5 | NA | TRBV5-1 | NA | CASSSSPRDYQETQYF | TGCGCCAGCAGCTCCTCACCGCGGGACTACCAAGAGACCCAGTACTTC
TRBJ2-2 | NA | TRBV6-4 | NA | CASSASSNTGELFF | TGTGCCAGCAGTGCGTCTAGCAACACCGGGGAGCTGTTTTTT
TRBJ2-3 | TRBD2 | TRBV7-8 | NA | CASSLLHTSGRITDTQYF | TGTGCCAGCAGCCTACTACACACTAGCGGGAGGATTACAGATACGCAGTATTTT
TRBJ2-1 | NA | TRBV5-4 | NA | CASSLQSYNEQFF | TGTGCCAGCAGTCTTCAGTCCTACAATGAGCAGTTCTTC
TRBJ1-5 | NA | TRBV19 | NA | CASSDGVDGNQPQHF | TGTGCCAGTAGTGATGGGGTTGATGGCAATCAGCCCCAGCATTTT
TRBJ2-3 | NA | TRBV4-2 | once | CASSAKSSGADTQYF | TGTGCCAGCAGCGCAAAAAGCTCCGGGGCAGATACGCAGTATTTT
TRBJ1-1 | NA | TRBV5-6 | NA | CASSLSNLGAFF | TGTGCCAGCAGCTTGTCGAACCTCGGAGCTTTCTTT
TRBJ1-3 | NA | TRBV30 | NA | CAWSVPGPGNTIYF | TGTGCCTGGAGTGTACCAGGGCCTGGAAACACCATATATTTT
TRBJ2-2 | NA | TRBV7-3 | NA | CASSLKPPPNTGELFF | TGTGCCAGCAGCTTAAAGCCACCCCCTAACACCGGGGAGCTGTTTTTT
TRBJ2-6 | NA | TRBV30 | NA | CAWNQGNEANVLTF | TGTGCCTGGAATCAGGGTAATGAGGCCAACGTCCTGACTTTC
TRBJ1-1 | NA | TRBV25-1 | NA | CASSVSGVSAEAFF | TGTGCCAGCAGTGTGTCCGGGGTGAGCGCTGAAGCTTTCTTT
TRBJ1-4 | NA | TRBV7-2 | NA | CASSSGRAQGEKLFF | TGTGCCAGCAGCTCAGGCAGGGCCCAGGGGGAAAAACTGTTTTTT
TRBJ2-1 | NA | TRBV6-1 | NA | CASSDGGLYNEQFF | TGTGCCAGCAGTGACGGGGGGCTCTACAATGAGCAGTTCTTC
TRBJ2-1 | TRBD1 | TRBV6-1 | NA | CASSETGESYNEQFF | TGTGCCAGCAGTGAGACAGGGGAGTCCTACAATGAGCAGTTCTTC
TRBJ1-6 | TRBD1 | TRBV6-1 | NA | CASSDWTGLNSPLHF | TGTGCCAGCAGTGATTGGACAGGGTTAAATTCACCCCTCCACTTT
TRBJ1-1 | NA | TRBV5-1 | NA | CASSLKSRMNTEAFF | TGCGCCAGCAGCTTGAAAAGCCGGATGAACACTGAAGCTTTCTTT
TRBJ1-2 | NA | TRBV5-1 | few | CASSLPPGDYTF | TGCGCCAGCAGCTTGCCCCCAGGAGACTACACCTTC
TRBJ2-5 | TRBD2 | TRBV7-2 | NA | CASSSGTRETQYF | TGTGCCAGCAGCTCCGGGACTAGAGAGACCCAGTACTTC
TRBJ1-1 | NA | TRBV19 | NA | CASSSQRAQMNTEAFF | TGTGCCAGTAGTTCCCAAAGGGCGCAGATGAACACTGAAGCTTTCTTT
TRBJ2-3 | TRBD2 | TRBV11-2 | NA | CASSRVAGFTDTQYF | TGTGCCAGCAGCCGAGTAGCGGGGTTCACAGATACGCAGTATTTT
TRBJ2-1 | NA | TRBV15 | NA | CATGAVNNNEQFF | TGTGCCACGGGGGCCGTAAATAACAATGAGCAGTTCTTC
TRBJ1-3 | NA | TRBV15 | NA | CATSRDNPGATGNTIYF | TGTGCCACCAGCAGAGATAACCCGGGGGCGACTGGAAACACCATATATTTT
TRBJ1-3 | NA | TRBV9 | NA | CASMSAAGNTIYF | TGTGCCAGCATGTCGGCGGCTGGAAACACCATATATTTT
TRBJ1-1 | NA | TRBV11-3 | NA | CASSLGGTENTEAFF | TGTGCCAGCAGCTTAGGTGGGACCGAGAACACTGAAGCTTTCTTT
TRBJ2-5 | NA | TRBV9 | NA | CASSVAGHTARETQYF | TGTGCCAGCAGCGTTGCGGGACATACCGCGAGGGAGACCCAGTACTTC
TRBJ1-4 | NA | TRBV30 | NA | CAWSGAGGLGEKLFF | TGTGCCTGGAGTGGGGCCGGGGGGCTTGGGGAAAAACTGTTTTTT
TRBJ1-4 | NA | TRBV19 | NA | CASSIGGGRNNEKLFF | TGTGCCAGTAGTATAGGAGGGGGACGGAATAATGAAAAACTGTTTTTT
TRBJ1-6 | NA | TRBV7-9 | NA | CASSLARDSPLHF | TGTGCCAGCAGCTTAGCGCGGGACTCACCCCTCCACTTT
TRBJ2-7 | TRBD2 | TRBV27 | NA | CASSLAGSTSDYEQYF | TGTGCCAGCAGTCTCGCGGGGAGTACTAGCGACTACGAGCAGTACTTC
TRBJ2-2 | NA | TRBV4-3 | NA | CASSQEGFRGELFF | TGCGCCAGCAGCCAAGAAGGATTTCGAGGGGAGCTGTTTTTT
TRBJ1-4 | TRBD1 | TRBV6-1 | NA | CASNAGTVQGEKLFF | TGTGCCAGCAATGCGGGGACAGTCCAGGGCGAAAAACTGTTTTTT
TRBJ1-6 | NA | TRBV13 | NA | CASSAGGGYNSPLHF | TGTGCCAGCAGCGCCGGGGGAGGCTATAATTCACCCCTCCACTTT
TRBJ1-6 | NA | TRBV30 | NA | CAWSVPRGWGYNSPLHF | TGTGCCTGGAGTGTACCACGGGGCTGGGGATATAATTCACCCCTCCACTTT
TRBJ2-5 | NA | TRBV4-1 | NA | CASSQDEKTQYF | TGCGCCAGCAGCCAAGATGAGAAGACCCAGTACTTC
TRBJ1-2 | NA | TRBV7-8 | NA | CASSSGVYGYTF | TGTGCCAGCAGCTCCGGCGTCTATGGCTACACCTTC
TRBJ1-6 | NA | TRBV9 | few | CASSVTDNSPLHF | TGTGCCAGCAGCGTAACCGATAATTCACCCCTCCACTTT
TRBJ1-6 | TRBD1 | TRBV7-9 | NA | CASSLGQGFYNSPLHF | TGTGCCAGCAGCTTAGGACAGGGCTTTTATAATTCACCCCTCCACTTT
TRBJ2-7 | TRBD2 | TRBV27 | NA | CASSLLGLHYEQYF | TGTGCCAGCAGTTTATTGGGACTACACTACGAGCAGTACTTC
TRBJ1-5 | NA | TRBV6-1 | few | CASSGSQGKQPQHF | TGTGCCAGCAGCGGTTCCCAGGGAAAACAGCCCCAGCATTTT
TRBJ1-1 | NA | TRBV30 | few | CAWKITGYTEAFF | TGTGCCTGGAAGATCACAGGGTACACTGAAGCTTTCTTT
TRBJ2-3 | NA | TRBV10-3 | NA | CAISESWRSTDTQYF | TGTGCCATCAGTGAGTCGTGGCGGAGCACAGATACGCAGTATTTT
TRBJ1-2 | NA | TRBV6-1 | NA | CASSEGRAYTF | TGTGCCAGCAGTGAGGGCAGGGCGTACACCTTC
TRBJ2-2 | NA | TRBV7-2 | NA | CASSLVPSENTGELFF | TGTGCCAGCAGCTTAGTCCCTAGCGAGAACACCGGGGAGCTGTTTTTT
TRBJ2-7 | NA | TRBV11-2 | NA | CASSLDRDVYEQYF | TGTGCCAGCAGCTTAGACAGGGACGTCTACGAGCAGTACTTC
TRBJ1-1 | NA | TRBV6-5 | NA | CASTQGVEAFF | TGTGCCAGCACCCAAGGGGTTGAAGCTTTCTTT
TRBJ2-7 | TRBD1 | TRBV2 | NA | CASKGRGKNEQYF | TGTGCCAGCAAGGGCAGGGGGAAGAACGAGCAGTACTTC
TRBJ1-5 | NA | TRBV19 | few | CASSVGSGNQPQHF | TGTGCCAGTAGTGTCGGGAGCGGCAATCAGCCCCAGCATTTT
TRBJ2-7 | NA | TRBV12-5 | NA | CASGLVEAGRSYEQYF | TGTGCTAGTGGTTTGGTAGAAGCAGGGAGGTCCTACGAGCAGTACTTC
TRBJ2-1 | NA | TRBV7-2 | NA | CASSLGPASYNEQFF | TGTGCCAGCAGCTTAGGTCCGGCTAGCTACAATGAGCAGTTCTTC